This T cell receptor (beta chain) was obtained from a study of blood T cell repertoires in COVID-19. Sequenced by immunoSEQ multiplex PCR; TCRdb stores in-frame clones only, minus some. The sample has approximately 74,000 clones, around 88% seen once. Germline V gives CDR1 MNHNS, CDR2 SASEGT. Trimming took 2 bases from V and 8 from J, leaving 17 bases between them. This CDR3 has 15 amino acids. This clone was seen a few times. Sequencing was performed on peripheral blood. This TCR came from a woman of 80 years or more with active or convalescent COVID-19. The chain has TRBV6-1 and TRBJ2-3; D might be TRBD1 (6 bases). CDR3 in amino acids: CASSELGRGMGTQYF. The CDR3 bases are TGTGCCAGCAGTGAATTGGGTAGGGGGATGGGTACGCAGTATTTT.